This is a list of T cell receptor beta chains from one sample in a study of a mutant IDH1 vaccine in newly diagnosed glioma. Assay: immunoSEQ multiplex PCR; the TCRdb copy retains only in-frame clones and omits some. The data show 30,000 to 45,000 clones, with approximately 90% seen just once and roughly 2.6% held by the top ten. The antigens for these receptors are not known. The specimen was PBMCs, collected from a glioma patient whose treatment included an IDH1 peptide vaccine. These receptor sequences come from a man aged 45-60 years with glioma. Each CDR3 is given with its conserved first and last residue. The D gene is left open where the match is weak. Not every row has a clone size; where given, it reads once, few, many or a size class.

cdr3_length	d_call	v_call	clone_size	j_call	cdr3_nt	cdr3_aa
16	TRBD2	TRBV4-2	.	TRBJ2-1	TGTGCCAGCAGCCAGGCTACTAGCGGGGGGAGGAATGAGCAGTTCTTC	CASSQATSGGRNEQFF
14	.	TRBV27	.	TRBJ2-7	TGTGCCAGCAGCCCCCGACCGGTCCCCTACGAGCAGTACTTC	CASSPRPVPYEQYF
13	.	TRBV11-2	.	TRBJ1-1	TGTGCCAGCAGCTTTCTTATAAGGACTGAAGCTTTCTTT	CASSFLIRTEAFF
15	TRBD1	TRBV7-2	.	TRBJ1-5	TGTGCCAGCAGCAGGACAGGGGAGGATAGTCAGCCCCAGCATTTT	CASSRTGEDSQPQHF
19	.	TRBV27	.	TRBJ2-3	TGTGCCAGCAGTTTTTACGGAGGGGGGCAGGGATTTGGCACAGATACGCAGTATTTT	CASSFYGGGQGFGTDTQYF
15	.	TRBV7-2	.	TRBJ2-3	TGTGCCAGCAGCTTAGATAGTCTCGAGGTGGATACGCAGTATTTT	CASSLDSLEVDTQYF
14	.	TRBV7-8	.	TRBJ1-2	TGTGCCAGCAGCCCAGGTCCACCCAACTATGGCTACACCTTC	CASSPGPPNYGYTF
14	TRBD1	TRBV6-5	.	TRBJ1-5	TGTGCCAGCAGCAGACAGGGGAGCAATCAGCCCCAGCATTTT	CASSRQGSNQPQHF
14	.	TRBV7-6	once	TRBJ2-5	TGTGCCAGCAGCCTCCTGGGGCTCGAAGAGACCCAGTACTTC	CASSLLGLEETQYF
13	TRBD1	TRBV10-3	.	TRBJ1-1	TGTGCCATCAAAGGGACAGGGACCACTGAAGCTTTCTTT	CAIKGTGTTEAFF
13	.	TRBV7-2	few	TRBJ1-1	TGTGCCAGCAGCTTACGGCAGTCGGGACTGGCTTTCTTT	CASSLRQSGLAFF
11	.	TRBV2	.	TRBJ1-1	TGTGCCAGCAGTGAAGCGCTCCGGGGGGAGTTT	CASSEALRGEF
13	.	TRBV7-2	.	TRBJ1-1	TGTGCCAGCAGCAGGAGACAGAACACTGAAGCTTTCTTT	CASSRRQNTEAFF
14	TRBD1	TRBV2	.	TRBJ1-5	TGTGCCAGCGAACTCGGACAGGGCAATCAGCCCCAGCATTTT	CASELGQGNQPQHF
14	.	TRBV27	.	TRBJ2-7	TGTGCCAGCAGTTTAGCCGTTCGCTCCTACGAGCAGTACTTC	CASSLAVRSYEQYF
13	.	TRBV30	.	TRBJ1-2	TGTGCCTGGAGTGACGCGGGGAACTATGGCTACACCTTC	CAWSDAGNYGYTF
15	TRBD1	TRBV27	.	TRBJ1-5	TGTGCCAGCAGTTTAAGACAGGGGGCTGGTCAGCCCCAGCATTTT	CASSLRQGAGQPQHF